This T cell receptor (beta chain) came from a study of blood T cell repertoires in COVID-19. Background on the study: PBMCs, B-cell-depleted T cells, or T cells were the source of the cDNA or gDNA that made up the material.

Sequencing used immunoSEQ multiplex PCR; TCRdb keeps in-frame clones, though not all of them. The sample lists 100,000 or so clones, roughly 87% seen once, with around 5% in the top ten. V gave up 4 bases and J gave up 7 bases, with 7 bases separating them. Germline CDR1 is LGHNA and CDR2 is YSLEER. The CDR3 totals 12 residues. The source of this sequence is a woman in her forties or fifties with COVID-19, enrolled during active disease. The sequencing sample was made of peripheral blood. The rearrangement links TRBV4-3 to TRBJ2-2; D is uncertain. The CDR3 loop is CASSLNNGELFF. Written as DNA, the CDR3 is TGCGCCAGCAGCCTAAATAACGGGGAGCTGTTTTTT.